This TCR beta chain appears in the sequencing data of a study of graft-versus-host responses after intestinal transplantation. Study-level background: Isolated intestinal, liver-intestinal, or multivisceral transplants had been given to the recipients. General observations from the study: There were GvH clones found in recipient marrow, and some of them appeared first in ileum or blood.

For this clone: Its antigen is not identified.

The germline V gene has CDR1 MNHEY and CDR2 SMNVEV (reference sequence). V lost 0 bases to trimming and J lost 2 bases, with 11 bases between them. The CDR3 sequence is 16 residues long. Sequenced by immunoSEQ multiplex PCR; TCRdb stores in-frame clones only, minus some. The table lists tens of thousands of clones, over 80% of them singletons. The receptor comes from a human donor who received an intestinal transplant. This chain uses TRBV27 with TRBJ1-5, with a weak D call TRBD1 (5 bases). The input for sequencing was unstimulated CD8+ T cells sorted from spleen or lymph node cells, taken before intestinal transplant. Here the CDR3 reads CASSLSGGGGNQPQHF. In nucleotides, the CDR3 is TGTGCCAGCAGTTTATCTGGGGGAGGGGGCAATCAGCCCCAGCATTTT.